The following is a T cell receptor beta chain sequence with its context. These data belong to a study of blood T cell repertoires in COVID-19. The table came from immunoSEQ multiplex PCR; TCRdb's copy has only in-frame clones and leaves some out. The table includes roughly 130,000 clones, 87% detected once. There are 15 residues in the CDR3. The germline CDR1 and CDR2 sequences are SGHTA and FQGTGA. With 1 base clipped from V and 7 bases from J, the junction kept 7 bases outside the gene matches. The specimen was peripheral blood. This rearrangement joins TRBV7-3 to TRBJ2-1, with 7 bases aligning to TRBD2. The sequence derives from a woman in her sixties with acute or convalescent COVID-19. This CDR3 is CASSLRAGELNEQFF. CDR3 DNA: TGTGCCAGCAGCTTAAGGGCGGGAGAGTTAAATGAGCAGTTCTTC.